The next 29 T cell receptor beta chains were all read from a single sample in a study of cytomegalovirus exposure and HLA in healthy donors. Both 60 Vbeta primers and 13 Jbeta primers went into the PCR. Assay used: immunoSEQ multiplex PCR; TCRdb lists only in-frame clones, some missing. This table holds some 170,000 clones, more than 65% found once. Sequencing used PBMCs. These TCRs come from a man younger than 30 in good health and CMV-seropositive.

V usage is TRBV4-2 and J usage is TRBJ1-1; D is unclear. The CDR3 has 16 residues. CDR1 is LGHNA and CDR2 is YNFKEQ in the germline V gene. Trimming pared 4 bases from V and 1 base from J, leaving 16 bases between. The CDR3 reads CASSPEVGWGNTEAFF. The CDR3 DNA follows: TGTGCCAGCAGCCCGGAGGTTGGCTGGGGGAACACTGAAGCTTTCTTT.

This clone was picked up one time. V and J are TRBV9 and TRBJ2-2, with TRBD1 as a possible D gene (5 bases). Trimming stripped 0 bases from V and 2 bases from J, with 14 bases between. This CDR3 region has 17 residues. Germline values: CDR1 SGDLS, CDR2 YYNGEE. CDR3: CASSVGVQGLNTGELFF. For the CDR3, the DNA is TGTGCCAGCAGCGTAGGAGTCCAGGGATTAAACACCGGGGAGCTGTTTTTT.

This chain connects TRBV5-4 to TRBJ2-5; maybe TRBD2 (5 bases). The CDR3 is 14 amino acids. Trimming left V 0 bases short and J 5 bases short, with 11 bases between. CDR1 SGHNT and CDR2 YYREEE come from the germline V gene (reference sequence). CDR3 region: CASSLGGRRETQYF. CDR3 DNA: TGTGCCAGCAGCTTGGGTGGTCGGAGGGAGACCCAGTACTTC.

This chain connects TRBV5-6 to TRBJ2-7; TRBD1 matches at 7 bases. V was pared by 4 bases and J by 4 bases, with 11 bases of the junction left unmatched. The CDR3 runs to 15 residues. Germline V gives CDR1 SGHDT, CDR2 YYEEEE. CDR3 sequence: CASSEGTDNPYEQYV. As DNA, the CDR3 is TGTGCCAGCAGCGAAGGGACAGATAACCCATACGAGCAGTACGTC.

This chain joins TRBV5-6 and TRBJ1-4, with unresolved D. CDR1 and CDR2 (germline): SGHDT, YYEEEE. V was trimmed by 1 base and J by 5 bases, leaving 6 bases between them. The CDR3 length is 13 residues. The CDR3 DNA follows: TGTGCCAGCAGCTTGTCCCCAAATGAAAAACTGTTTTTT. The encoded protein is CASSLSPNEKLFF.

The chain uses TRBV27 and TRBJ1-2, with 9 bases matching TRBD1. Trimming at V came to 5 bases and at J to 4 bases, leaving 8 bases not matched to a gene. Germline CDR1 MNHEY, CDR2 SMNVEV (reference sequence). The CDR3 has 15 amino acids. CDR3 loop: CASSPSLTGGYGYTF. The CDR3 DNA reads TGTGCCAGCAGTCCGTCCCTGACAGGGGGCTATGGCTACACCTTC.

V gene TRBV15 combines with J gene TRBJ1-4, with a possible D match to TRBD1 (5 bases). Germline V CDR1 and CDR2: LNHNV, YYDKDF (reference sequence). The V end was cut by 0 bases, the J end by 6 bases, with 14 bases between. This CDR3 is 16 amino acids long. The CDR3 here is CATSRDRGGGDEKLFF. The CDR3 DNA is TGTGCCACCAGCAGAGATAGAGGTGGAGGGGATGAAAAACTGTTTTTT.

The rearrangement joins TRBV5-1 to TRBJ2-5; 9 bases map to TRBD2. Losses at the gene ends were 4 bases for V and 4 bases for J; bases not matched to a gene: 11. The germline V gene has CDR1 SGHRS and CDR2 YFSETQ. The CDR3 totals 16 residues. The CDR3 DNA reads as TGCGCCAGCAGCCCCACGAAAGCGGGGGGTGGAGAGACCCAGTACTTC. As protein: CASSPTKAGGGETQYF.

This sequence joins TRBV12-5 and TRBJ1-5; D perhaps matches TRBD1 (6 bases). V was trimmed by 4 bases and J by 5 bases, leaving 9 bases between them. In germline, CDR1 is LGHNT, CDR2 FRNRAP. The CDR3 consists of 13 residues. In nucleotides, the CDR3 is TGTGCTAGTGGTTCGGACAGCGATCAGCCCCAGCATTTT. Protein sequence: CASGSDSDQPQHF.

The chain combines TRBV28 with TRBJ1-2; 11 bases agree with TRBD1. Looked up from germline, CDR1 is MDHEN and CDR2 is SYDVKM. Unmatched junction bases numbered 12, after V lost 8 bases and J lost 1 base. This CDR3 is 17 amino acids long. The CDR3 bases are TGTGCCAGCTACCCGTCAGACGGGACAGGGGGTAACTATGGCTACACCTTC. As protein: CASYPSDGTGGNYGYTF.

The J gene is TRBJ1-1, the V gene TRBV4-1, with unresolved D. The CDR3 is 15 amino acids. Trimming took 0 bases from V and 1 from J, leaving 9 bases between them. Germline assignment: CDR1 MGHRA and CDR2 YSYEKL. CDR3 nucleotides: TGCGCCAGCAGCCAAGATTGGCCCAGGAACACTGAAGCTTTCTTT. Translated, it gives CASSQDWPRNTEAFF.

This clone has just a few counts. The chain combines TRBV7-6 with TRBJ1-3; 8 nucleotides align to TRBD1. From germline, CDR1 is SGHVS and CDR2 FNYEAQ. V shed 1 base and J 0 bases; nucleotides not matched to a gene: 8. This CDR3 has 18 residues. The CDR3 sequence: CASSLGGNRGSSGNTIYF. The CDR3, as DNA: TGTGCCAGCAGCTTAGGGGGGAACAGGGGGAGCTCTGGAAACACCATATATTTT.

The rearrangement uses TRBV6-5 and TRBJ1-2, with D perhaps TRBD1 (6 bases). The CDR3 extends over 13 amino acids. The V and J ends lost 5 bases and 7 bases respectively, with 14 bases between them. Germline V gene data show CDR1 as MNHEY and CDR2 as SVGAGI. The CDR3: CASSPHRERGYTF. The DNA for the CDR3 is TGTGCCAGCAGTCCCCACAGGGAACGTGGCTACACCTTC.

V and J are TRBV5-8 and TRBJ1-1; possible D gene TRBD1, 6 bases. The CDR3 is 17 amino acids. Trimming shortened V by 1 base and J by 1 base, and 17 bases separated the two germline ends. CDR1 is SGHTS, CDR2 YDEGEE, per germline. CDR3 sequence reads: CASSLLKLTGGNTEAFF. CDR3 sequence (DNA): TGTGCCAGCAGCTTGCTGAAGTTGACAGGTGGGAACACTGAAGCTTTCTTT.

The chain recombines TRBV5-4 with TRBJ2-5, with 7 bases matching TRBD2. In germline, CDR1 is SGHNT, CDR2 YYREEE (reference sequence). There are 13 residues in the CDR3. Trimming cost V 2 bases and J 5 bases; bases outside gene matches: 3. The CDR3 nucleotides read TGTGCCAGCAGCTTAGCGGGGTGGGAGACCCAGTACTTC. This gives the protein CASSLAGWETQYF.

This sequence joins TRBV6-1 and TRBJ1-4; no firm D call. The germline CDR1 and CDR2 sequences are MNHNS and SASEGT. The CDR3 has 15 residues. Trimming shortened V by 1 base and J by 8 bases, and 14 bases separated the two germline ends. The CDR3: CASSEDPGPGEKLFF. The CDR3 DNA reads as TGTGCCAGCAGTGAAGATCCAGGCCCCGGCGAAAAACTGTTTTTT.

CDR3 protein: CASSPGTGVPYEQYV. The CDR3, as DNA: TGTGCCAGCAGTCCCGGGACAGGTGTACCCTACGAGCAGTACGTC. V and J are TRBV2 and TRBJ2-7; 8 bases match TRBD1. Germline-derived CDR1 and CDR2 are SNHLY and FYNNEI. Losses at the gene ends were 5 bases for V and 2 bases for J; bases not matched to a gene: 8. The CDR3 loop spans 15 amino acids.

The rearrangement links TRBV25-1 to TRBJ1-2; D possibly corresponds to TRBD1 (5 bases). V shed 1 base and J shed 8 bases, with 14 bases lying between them. Per germline, CDR1 MGHDK and CDR2 SYGVNS. The CDR3 length is 14 residues. The CDR3 coding sequence is TGTGCCAGCAGTGAATCGCCAGGGTCGATAGGCTACACCTTC. This gives the protein CASSESPGSIGYTF.

Only a few counts were recorded for this clone. V and J are TRBV6-5 and TRBJ1-2, with 8 bases matching TRBD1. This CDR3 has 12 residues. In germline, CDR1 is MNHEY, CDR2 SVGAGI. Unmatched junction bases numbered 3, after V lost 5 bases and J lost 7 bases. The CDR3 nucleotides read TGTGCCAGCAGTACAGGGGGAGGTGGCTACACCTTC. Protein sequence: CASSTGGGGYTF.

The CDR3 protein is CASSFIGEGTEAFF. CDR3 nucleotides: TGTGCCAGCAGCTTTATTGGGGAGGGCACTGAAGCTTTCTTT. J is TRBJ1-1 and V is TRBV11-2; D unresolved. V was pared by 3 bases and J by 4 bases, with 12 bases between. The CDR3 extends over 14 amino acids. Looked up from germline, CDR1 is SGHAT and CDR2 is FQNNGV.

This clone has a handful of counts. This chain connects TRBV2 to TRBJ1-5; D uncertain. This CDR3 contains 15 residues. V was cut by 5 bases and J by 0 bases, with 11 bases left in between. Germline values: CDR1 SNHLY, CDR2 FYNNEI. CDR3 residues: CASSSIRDSNQPQHF. The DNA for the CDR3 is TGTGCCAGCAGTAGCATCCGGGATAGCAATCAGCCCCAGCATTTT.

Here the CDR3 DNA reads TGTGCCAGCAGCTTGTGGCAGGCGGGAGGAAACACCATATATTTT. As protein: CASSLWQAGGNTIYF. The rearrangement links TRBV5-4 to TRBJ1-3; D uncertain. The CDR3 length is 15 residues. Germline V CDR1 and CDR2: SGHNT, YYREEE (reference sequence). V lost 1 base, J lost 4 bases, and 12 bases lay in between.

The genes are TRBV2 and TRBJ1-6; TRBD1 matches 7 bases. CDR3 length: 16 amino acids. The V gene end was trimmed by 7 bases and the J gene end by 2 bases; junction bases not matched to a gene: 8. CDR1 SNHLY and CDR2 FYNNEI come from the germline V gene. CDR3 amino acids: CASKQGNQAYNSPLHF. CDR3 DNA sequence: TGTGCCAGCAAACAGGGGAATCAAGCCTATAATTCACCCCTCCACTTT.

The chain uses TRBV5-4 and TRBJ1-1, with TRBD1 as a possible D gene (5 bases). CDR3 length: 15 residues. Germline values: CDR1 SGHNT, CDR2 YYREEE (reference sequence). V lost 1 base and J lost 0, with 10 bases in between. For the CDR3, the DNA is TGTGCCAGCAGCTTGAGGGGAACTTTGAACACTGAAGCTTTCTTT. Amino acids: CASSLRGTLNTEAFF. Combining the CDR3 with reference TRBV5-4 and TRBJ1-1 gives the whole variable domain ETGVTQSPTHLIKTRGQQVTLRCSSQSGHNTVSWYQQALGQGPQFIFQYYREEENGRGNFPPRFSGLQFPNYSSELNVNALELDDSALYLCASSLRGTLNTEAFFGQGTRLTVV.

This clone was counted only a few times. The gene calls are TRBV10-2 and TRBJ2-5, with a weak D call TRBD2 (7 bases). Germline V CDR1 and CDR2: WSHSY, SAAADI. Trimming left V 11 bases short and J 2 bases short, with 12 bases between. The CDR3 is 12 residues long. CDR3 in amino acids: CAARGGQETQYF. The CDR3 DNA reads as TGCGCCGCGAGGGGGGGACAAGAGACCCAGTACTTC.

This chain connects TRBV19 to TRBJ1-5; 8 bases map to TRBD1. CDR1 is LNHDA, CDR2 SQIVND, per germline (reference sequence). CDR3 size: 15 residues. The J segment lost 3 bases and the V segment lost 7 bases, leaving 8 bases of the junction unmatched. This CDR3 reads CASTLDRVYNQPQHF. CDR3 DNA sequence: TGTGCCAGTACTCTGGACAGGGTCTACAATCAGCCCCAGCATTTT.

This clone was seen a handful of times. This chain links TRBV13 with TRBJ2-7; 7 bases match TRBD1. CDR1 PRHDT and CDR2 FYEKMQ come from the germline V gene (reference sequence). Trimming at V came to 5 bases and at J to 4 bases, leaving 14 bases not matched to a gene. The CDR3 spans 16 residues. This chain's CDR3 is CASSPLGTARAYEQYV. CDR3 DNA: TGTGCCAGCAGCCCCCTCGGGACAGCTCGGGCATACGAGCAGTACGTC.

The rearrangement uses TRBV11-2 and TRBJ2-6; 7 nucleotides match TRBD1. The CDR3 runs 18 residues. V gave up 5 bases and J gave up 2 bases; unmatched junction bases: 12. Germline loops: CDR1 SGHAT, CDR2 FQNNGV. The CDR3: CASSLTGQVETGANVLTF. CDR3 DNA sequence: TGTGCCAGCAGCCTTACCGGACAGGTTGAAACTGGGGCCAACGTCCTGACTTTC.

V gene TRBV29-1 combines with J gene TRBJ2-7; D is possibly TRBD2 (5 bases). The CDR3 length is 13 residues. Looked up from germline, CDR1 is SQVTM and CDR2 is ANQGSEA. Trimming took 1 base from V and 7 from J, leaving 14 bases between them. CDR3 nucleotide sequence: TGCAGCGTTGAAGTAGGAACCCCGGGGGAGCAGTACGTC. This translates into CSVEVGTPGEQYV.